A selection of T cell receptor beta chains follows, all from one sample in a study of T cell responses to AZD1222 COVID-19 vaccine. Sequencing used immunoSEQ multiplex PCR; TCRdb keeps in-frame clones, though not all of them. The sample has roughly 120,000 clones; roughly 87% are singletons. The sample in question was peripheral blood, obtained on day 0 of AZD1222 vaccination. These receptor sequences come from an adult in good health. Both conserved end residues are part of each CDR3. A D gene is named only where the DNA matches it firmly. Clone size, where shown, is once, few, many, or a class for clones that have expanded.

D: .
size: .
V: TRBV24-1
length: 14
J: TRBJ1-4
DNA: TGTGCCACCAGTGAGGGGGCGCACAGTGAAAAACTGTTTTTT
CDR3: CATSEGAHSEKLFF

D: .
size: .
V: TRBV11-1
length: 13
J: TRBJ1-1
DNA: TGTGCCAGCAGATCCTGGGGGGACACTGAAGCTTTCTTT
CDR3: CASRSWGDTEAFF

D: .
size: .
V: TRBV9
length: 16
J: TRBJ1-2
DNA: TGTGCCAGCAGCGTAGTGCCTGAGGGTCGCAACTATGGCTACACCTTC
CDR3: CASSVVPEGRNYGYTF

D: .
size: .
V: TRBV19
length: 15
J: TRBJ2-3
DNA: TGTGCCAGTAGTATCCGGGGAATACTCACAGATACGCAGTATTTT
CDR3: CASSIRGILTDTQYF

D: TRBD1
size: .
V: TRBV28
length: 14
J: TRBJ1-1
DNA: TGTGCCAGCAGTTTTCCAGACAGGGGAACTGAAGCTTTCTTT
CDR3: CASSFPDRGTEAFF

D: .
size: .
V: TRBV4-1
length: 15
J: TRBJ1-1
DNA: TGCGCCAGCAGCCAAGCCGGGACGGCACGCAGGGAAGCTTTCTTT
CDR3: CASSQAGTARREAFF

D: .
size: .
V: TRBV30
length: 14
J: TRBJ1-4
DNA: TGTGCCTGCCTAGAGCTAGGAGGGAATGAAAAACTGTTTTTT
CDR3: CACLELGGNEKLFF

D: .
size: .
V: TRBV24-1
length: 14
J: TRBJ1-2
DNA: TGTGCCACCAGTGATTCTACGTCCTCGGGGGGCTACACCTTC
CDR3: CATSDSTSSGGYTF

D: .
size: once
V: TRBV6-5
length: 13
J: TRBJ2-7
DNA: TGTGCCAGCACTAAACAGAGCTCCTACGAGCAGTACTTC
CDR3: CASTKQSSYEQYF

D: .
size: once
V: TRBV25-1
length: 16
J: TRBJ2-3
DNA: TGTGCCAGCAGTGAATATTCATCGGGGGCCACAGATACGCAGTATTTT
CDR3: CASSEYSSGATDTQYF

D: TRBD1
size: .
V: TRBV27
length: 18
J: TRBJ1-3
DNA: TGTGCCAGCAGTTCCCTGCCGAGGACAGGGGTAGTTGGAAACACCATATATTTT
CDR3: CASSSLPRTGVVGNTIYF

D: .
size: .
V: TRBV4-1
length: 14
J: TRBJ1-4
DNA: TGCGCCAGCAGCCTCGCGGGTGTAAATGAAAAACTGTTTTTT
CDR3: CASSLAGVNEKLFF

D: .
size: once
V: TRBV9
length: 14
J: TRBJ2-5
DNA: TGTGCCAGCAGCGGCCCGGGACAACAAGAGACCCAGTACTTC
CDR3: CASSGPGQQETQYF

D: .
size: .
V: TRBV21-1
length: 9
J: TRBJ1-1
DNA: TGTGCCAGCAGCAAGGGAGCTTTCTTT
CDR3: CASSKGAFF

D: TRBD2
size: .
V: TRBV5-6
length: 15
J: TRBJ2-1
DNA: TGTGCCAGCAGCTCGACTAGCGGGTCCTACAATGAGCAGTTCTTC
CDR3: CASSSTSGSYNEQFF

D: .
size: once
V: TRBV2
length: 15
J: TRBJ1-5
DNA: TGTGCCAGCAGGGCAATGGGGGGGTTAGGTCAGCCCCAGCATTTT
CDR3: CASRAMGGLGQPQHF

D: .
size: .
V: TRBV9
length: 13
J: TRBJ1-5
DNA: TGTGCCAGCAGCGTAGGAAGCAATCAGCCCCAGCATTTT
CDR3: CASSVGSNQPQHF

D: .
size: .
V: TRBV4-2
length: 16
J: TRBJ1-5
DNA: TGTGCCAGCAGCCAAGGGCAGGCCAATAGCAATCAGCCCCAGCATTTT
CDR3: CASSQGQANSNQPQHF

D: .
size: .
V: TRBV6-1
length: 14
J: TRBJ1-2
DNA: TGTGCCAGCAGTGAAAGGGACCGAGCCTATGGCTACACCTTC
CDR3: CASSERDRAYGYTF

D: .
size: .
V: TRBV7-9
length: 13
J: TRBJ2-7
DNA: TGTGCCAGCAGCTGGGGACTTACCTACGAGCAGTACTTC
CDR3: CASSWGLTYEQYF

D: TRBD2
size: .
V: TRBV6-6
length: 14
J: TRBJ2-3
DNA: TGTGCCAGCGGGACTAGCGTTTTTACAGATACGCAGTATTTT
CDR3: CASGTSVFTDTQYF

D: .
size: few
V: TRBV19
length: 13
J: TRBJ2-3
DNA: TGTGCCAGCCTCAAGGCCGGCACAGATACGCAGTATTTT
CDR3: CASLKAGTDTQYF

D: TRBD2
size: .
V: TRBV5-1
length: 15
J: TRBJ2-1
DNA: TGCGCCAGCAGCTTGGTGGGGGGGACCTACAATGAGCAGTTCTTC
CDR3: CASSLVGGTYNEQFF

D: .
size: .
V: TRBV28
length: 15
J: TRBJ2-7
DNA: TGTGCCAGCAGTTTAACTACGGCCCGAGTAGGAGAGCAGTACTTC
CDR3: CASSLTTARVGEQYF

D: TRBD1
size: .
V: TRBV28
length: 12
J: TRBJ1-1
DNA: TGTGCCAGCATCGAGACAGGGAAGAAAGCTTTCTTT
CDR3: CASIETGKKAFF

D: .
size: .
V: TRBV6-5
length: 13
J: TRBJ2-7
DNA: TGTGCCAGCACCCAGCTCCCCTCTCTCGAGCAGTACTTC
CDR3: CASTQLPSLEQYF

D: TRBD1
size: .
V: TRBV28
length: 13
J: TRBJ1-2
DNA: TGTGCCAGCTCATTTACAGGGGGCGACGGCTACACCTTC
CDR3: CASSFTGGDGYTF

D: TRBD1
size: .
V: TRBV7-8
length: 15
J: TRBJ1-3
DNA: TGTGCCAGCAGCTTTCCTGGACAGGGAGTAAACCACATATATTTT
CDR3: CASSFPGQGVNHIYF

D: .
size: .
V: TRBV7-9
length: 15
J: TRBJ2-7
DNA: TGTGCCAGCAGCCAAGAAACAGGACCCTCCTACGAGCAGTACTTC
CDR3: CASSQETGPSYEQYF

D: .
size: .
V: TRBV28
length: 14
J: TRBJ2-4
DNA: TGTGCCAGCAGAAATACAGCGCCAGAAAACATTCAGTACTTC
CDR3: CASRNTAPENIQYF

D: TRBD1
size: .
V: TRBV27
length: 14
J: TRBJ1-2
DNA: TGTGCCAGCAGTTTAGGTCACAGGGGAAATGGCTACACCTTC
CDR3: CASSLGHRGNGYTF

D: .
size: once
V: TRBV27
length: 13
J: TRBJ1-5
DNA: TGTGCCAGCAGTTTCTATAGCAATCAGCCCCAGCATTTT
CDR3: CASSFYSNQPQHF

D: .
size: .
V: TRBV30
length: 11
J: TRBJ1-2
DNA: TGTGCCTGGAGTGTCCAGAGCGGCTACACCTTC
CDR3: CAWSVQSGYTF

D: .
size: .
V: TRBV6-2/TRBV6-3
length: 14
J: TRBJ1-3
DNA: TGTGCCAGCAGTTGGTCCAGACCTGGAAACACCATATATTTT
CDR3: CASSWSRPGNTIYF

D: .
size: .
V: TRBV5-1
length: 15
J: TRBJ2-7
DNA: TGCGCCAGCAGCCCGAGTTCGGTGTTGTCCTACGAGCAGTACTTC
CDR3: CASSPSSVLSYEQYF

D: .
size: once
V: TRBV5-4
length: 18
J: TRBJ2-6
DNA: TGTGCCAGCAGCTGGGCGAGACTAGGACTCTCTGGGGCCAACGTCCTGACTTTC
CDR3: CASSWARLGLSGANVLTF

D: .
size: .
V: TRBV7-9
length: 14
J: TRBJ2-7
DNA: TGTGCCAGCAGCTCGACCCCTGGGCCCTACGAGCAGTACTTC
CDR3: CASSSTPGPYEQYF

D: TRBD1
size: .
V: TRBV2
length: 11
J: TRBJ2-7
DNA: TGTGCCAAAAGGACAGGGACCGAGCAGTACTTC
CDR3: CAKRTGTEQYF

D: .
size: .
V: TRBV7-8
length: 13
J: TRBJ1-1
DNA: TGTGCCAGCAGCTTAGGGCCGCGCAGAGAAGCTTTCTTT
CDR3: CASSLGPRREAFF

D: .
size: .
V: TRBV19
length: 13
J: TRBJ1-6
DNA: TGTGCCAGTAGAGGCGGGGGCGATTCACCCCTCCACTTT
CDR3: CASRGGGDSPLHF

D: .
size: .
V: TRBV5-4
length: 14
J: TRBJ2-7
DNA: TGTGCCAGCAGCTTTGGGGACGGACCCTACGAGCAGTACTTC
CDR3: CASSFGDGPYEQYF

D: TRBD1
size: .
V: TRBV6-5
length: 15
J: TRBJ2-1
DNA: TGTGCCAGCAGTTACCAACAGGGGCCGCACAATGAGCAGTTCTTC
CDR3: CASSYQQGPHNEQFF

D: .
size: .
V: TRBV18
length: 15
J: TRBJ1-5
DNA: TGTGCCAGCTCACCTCAGGGTGGGCGCAATCAGCCCCAGCATTTT
CDR3: CASSPQGGRNQPQHF

D: .
size: .
V: TRBV7-3
length: 15
J: TRBJ1-2
DNA: TGTGCCAGCAGCTTTGTCTCAGGCCCTAACTATGGCTACACCTTC
CDR3: CASSFVSGPNYGYTF

D: TRBD1
size: .
V: TRBV5-6
length: 17
J: TRBJ2-7
DNA: TGTGCCAGCAGCTTGGGACCCGACAGGGGCCTCTCCTACGAGCAGTACTTC
CDR3: CASSLGPDRGLSYEQYF

D: .
size: .
V: TRBV12-3/TRBV12-4
length: 13
J: TRBJ2-7
DNA: TGTGCCAGCACCTTCGACAGGCACTACGAGCAGTACTTC
CDR3: CASTFDRHYEQYF

D: .
size: .
V: TRBV9
length: 12
J: TRBJ2-3
DNA: TGTGCCAGCAGCGGGGACTTTGATACGCAGTATTTT
CDR3: CASSGDFDTQYF

D: .
size: .
V: TRBV19
length: 15
J: TRBJ2-3
DNA: TGTGCCAGTAGTATAATGAGGACTAGCACAGATACGCAGTATTTT
CDR3: CASSIMRTSTDTQYF

D: .
size: .
V: TRBV27
length: 14
J: TRBJ1-6
DNA: TGTGCCAGCAGTGGGGGGGGTAACCATTCACCCCTCCACTTT
CDR3: CASSGGGNHSPLHF